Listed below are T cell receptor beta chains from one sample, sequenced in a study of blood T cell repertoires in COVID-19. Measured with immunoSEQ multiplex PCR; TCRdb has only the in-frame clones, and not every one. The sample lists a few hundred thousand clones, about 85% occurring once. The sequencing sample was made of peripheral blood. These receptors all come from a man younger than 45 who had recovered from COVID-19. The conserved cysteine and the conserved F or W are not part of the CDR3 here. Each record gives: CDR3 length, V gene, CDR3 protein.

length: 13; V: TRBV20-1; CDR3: SASLPGANTGELF
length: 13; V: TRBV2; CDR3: ASSRQELAKNIQY
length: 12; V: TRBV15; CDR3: ATSSGGWNTEAF
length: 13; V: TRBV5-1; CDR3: ASSLSKGAGDTQY
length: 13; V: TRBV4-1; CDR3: ASSQETGRGNTIY
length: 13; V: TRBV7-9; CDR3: ASSLSVRGGETQY
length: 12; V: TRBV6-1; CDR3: ASSENVGDREAF
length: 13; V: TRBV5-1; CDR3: ASSLASAYTGELF
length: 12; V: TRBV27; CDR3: ASSSDRGLREQY
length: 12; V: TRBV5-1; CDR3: ASSLAAENEKLF
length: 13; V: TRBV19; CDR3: ASSPLRDTWDTQY
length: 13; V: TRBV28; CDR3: ASSFQKELNQPQH
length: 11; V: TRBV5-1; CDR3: ASSLGLEETQY
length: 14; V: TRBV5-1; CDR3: ASSKAGTGEWETQY
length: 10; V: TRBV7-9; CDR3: ASSLHNQPQH
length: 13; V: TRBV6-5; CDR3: ASGVPLISNQPQH
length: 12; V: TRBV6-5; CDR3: ASRTGNSGNTIY
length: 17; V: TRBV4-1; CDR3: ASSQPPGQGGLYNSPLH